This entry features one TCR beta chain sequence. Its binding antigen is unknown. No quality values exist for individual bases; no much larger clone is one base distant. Genomic DNA was the input for TRB sequencing, which was run either with the immunoSEQ assay at survey resolution or with the hsTCRB kit. The original methods were these. Initial read processing used immunoSEQ software, and repertoire analyses used the LymphoSeq R package. Clonality was calculated as 1 minus normalized Shannon entropy, and the Gini coefficient was also calculated for each TRB dataset. To infer phenotypes in unsorted samples, TRB sequences from sorted subsets of the recipient or donor were mapped onto unsorted samples from the same recipient. Here the immuneACCESS table is served through TCRdb, limited to in-frame sequences with V and J called. Missing clones are a known gap in these copies; in checked studies unresolved V genes cover under half, and the rest lacks a known reason. V, J and clone size are those of that table, while D and trimming were read from the DNA. The sample yields tens of thousands of clones; around 95% were counted once. The top ten constitute roughly 3% of the sample.

These data are taken from a study of T cells after posttransplantation cyclophosphamide listed by TCRdb under 2016. For the wider study: Using TRB sequencing, the study followed how the T cell repertoire rebuilt after myeloablative bone marrow transplantation with posttransplantation cyclophosphamide given as GVHD prophylaxis. TRB sequencing was also done on up to 3 additional blood samples from 2 to 5.2 years after transplant in 3 patients, and on pretransplant blood from a handful of patients. Blood from all 34 PTCy patients with 1-year posttransplant specimens was subjected to TRB sequencing. Public TRB sequences were checked against a database of over 3,500 sequences associated with responses to pathogens, tumor antigens, self-antigens and alloantigens. Samples from some 33 PTCy-treated patients and some 16 related bone marrow donors of those patients were subjected to antigen receptor sequencing. Because TRA and TRB clonality correlated tightly in about 9 samples, the subsequent TCR analyses were limited to TRB only.

General findings and caveats noted by the study authors: Donor-recipient similarity was low at 1-2 months but rose over the first year, and later blood repertoires were often dominated by donor CD8+ memory clones. The TRB repertoires of T cells infiltrating skin or the GI tract showed only limited overlap with the TRB repertoires found in blood. Across some 45 patients, TRB clonality was highly associated with recipient CMV seropositivity and CMV reactivation, and PTCy diversity was similar to diversity in CNI/methotrexate controls.

On the day of marrow donation, related bone marrow donors gave peripheral blood samples. Mononuclear cells from peripheral blood and bone marrow were separated by Ficoll-Hypaque density centrifugation and then cryopreserved. The CDR3 holds 15 amino acids from the cysteine to the phenylalanine. Only CDR3 DNA remains: 45 bases, in frame from the first base. CDR1 is given as SGDLS and CDR2 as YYNGEE, both from the germline V gene. At the junction V is shortened by 0 bases and J by 6 bases, with 10 bases in between. The chain links TRBV9 with TRBJ1-6; the D gene remains uncertain. The sequenced sample consisted of PBMCs. The sequence came from a woman aged 25 to 45 in good health and a related stem cell transplant donor. CDR3 protein: CASSVAWAGNSPLHF. The DNA reads as follows: TGTGCCAGCAGCGTAGCATGGGCGGGTAATTCACCCCTCCACTTT.